The 8 T cell receptor beta chains in this list originate from one sample, sequenced in a study of blood T cell repertoires in COVID-19. Data came from immunoSEQ multiplex PCR; TCRdb stores just in-frame clones and leaves some out. The sample includes about 370,000 clones, roughly 90% of them seen just once. The sequencing sample was made of peripheral blood. Receptors were obtained from a woman younger than 45 with COVID-19, enrolled during active disease.

V usage is TRBV19 and J usage is TRBJ2-5, with D perhaps TRBD2 (6 bases). V dropped 3 bases and J dropped 5 bases, with 19 bases sitting between them. The CDR3 contains 16 residues. Germline V gives CDR1 LNHDA, CDR2 SQIVND (reference sequence). CDR3 in DNA: TGTGCCAGTAGTATCACTTCGGGGGACTCCGGTGAGACCCAGTACTTC. This translates into CASSITSGDSGETQYF.

The sample holds one count of this clone. V gene TRBV6-2 or TRBV6-3 combines with J gene TRBJ2-7, with TRBD2 matching over 9 bases. CDR3 length: 15 residues. CDR1 and CDR2 (germline): MNHEY, SVGEGT. The junction had 5 bases not matched to a gene; V was cut back by 2 bases and J by 3 bases. CDR3 bases: TGTGCCAGCAGTTACGCGGCTAGCGGGATCTACGAGCAGTACGTC. Translation gives CASSYAASGIYEQYV.

The chain carries TRBV7-9 and TRBJ2-1; TRBD2 matches 11 bases. J lost 7 bases, V lost 3 bases, and 8 bases had no gene match. This CDR3 contains 16 residues. Germline V gene data show CDR1 as SEHNR and CDR2 as FQNEAQ (reference sequence). In DNA form, the CDR3 reads TGTGCCAGCAGCTTTAGCGGGGGGGCCGGCGGGAATGAGCAGTTCTTC. Translated, it gives CASSFSGGAGGNEQFF.

The chain combines TRBV20-1 with TRBJ1-1, with D perhaps matching TRBD1 (5 bases). There are 13 residues in the CDR3. V was shortened by 3 bases and J by 3 bases, with 11 bases between the two germline ends. Germline assignment: CDR1 DFQATT and CDR2 SNEGSKA (reference sequence). The CDR3 loop reads CSASTQADTEAFF. Written as DNA, the CDR3 is TGCAGTGCTAGTACACAGGCGGACACTGAAGCTTTCTTT.

A note on this clone: A read error may produce the germline difference seen at one junction end. The V call is TRBV10-2, the J call TRBJ2-3, with 12 positions matching TRBD2. Germline V gene data show CDR1 as WSHSY and CDR2 as SAAADI. This CDR3 region has 13 residues. The CDR3 DNA reads TGCGCCAGCAGTGAACTAGCGGGGGGCCTACAGGGATTT. It encodes CASSELAGGLQGF.

The rearrangement uses TRBV11-3 and TRBJ2-2; 7 positions agree with TRBD2. The CDR3 totals 15 residues. From germline, CDR1 is SGHNT and CDR2 YENEEA. V was clipped by 7 bases and J by 0 bases; unmatched bases: 5. CDR3 nucleotides: TGTGCCAGCACCGCGCGGGGGACGAACACCGGGGAGCTGTTTTTT. Amino acid sequence: CASTARGTNTGELFF. The complete variable domain, with remaining parts taken from reference TRBV11-3 and TRBJ2-2, reads EAGVVQSPRYKIIEKKQPVAFWCNPISGHNTLYWYLQNLGQGPELLIRYENEEAVDDSQLPKDRFSAERLKGVDSTLKIQPAELGDSAVYLCASTARGTNTGELFFGEGSRLTVL.

The chain couples TRBV6-2 or TRBV6-3 to TRBJ1-2, with a possible D match to TRBD1 (5 bases). Germline V gene sequence: CDR1 MNHEY, CDR2 SVGEGT. Trimming stripped 5 bases from V and 2 bases from J, with 15 bases between. The CDR3 consists of 15 residues. CDR3 in DNA: TGTGCCAGCAGTCTGCCAGGGCCCCTAAACTATGGCTACACCTTC. Its protein is CASSLPGPLNYGYTF.

The chain is built from TRBV7-6 and TRBJ2-5, with 15 nucleotides matching TRBD2. The CDR3 has 16 residues. Germline-derived CDR1 and CDR2 are SGHVS and FNYEAQ. With V trimmed by 2 bases and J by 4 bases, 2 bases remained unmatched. CDR3 nucleotides: TGTGCCAGCAGCTTAATGGGACTAGCGGGAGGAGAGACCCAGTACTTC. Protein sequence: CASSLMGLAGGETQYF. Drawing the rest from reference TRBV7-6 and TRBJ2-5, the complete variable domain is GAGVSQSPRYKVTKRGQDVALRCDPISGHVSLYWYRQALGQGPEFLTYFNYEAQQDKSGLPNDRFSAERPEGSISTLTIQRTEQRDSAMYRCASSLMGLAGGETQYFGPGTRLLVL.